The 17 T cell receptor beta chains presented below share a single source sample, sequenced in a study of siplizumab effects on memory and regulatory T cells. Libraries were prepared by immunoSEQ multiplex PCR; TCRdb keeps only in-frame clonotypes and omits some of them. The table records approximately 82,000 clones, over 80% of them present only once. The sequencing input was Tregs sorted from blood. The receptors originated from a human donor in good health.

V usage is TRBV6-5 and J usage is TRBJ1-5, with 7 bases fitting TRBD1. Germline trimming cut 2 bases from V and 2 bases from J; bases unmatched to any gene: 3. The CDR3 totals 15 residues. Germline V gene sequence: CDR1 MNHEY, CDR2 SVGAGI. The CDR3 is CASSYDREGNQPQHF. CDR3 nucleotides: TGTGCCAGCAGTTACGACAGGGAGGGCAATCAGCCCCAGCATTTT.

The genes are TRBV10-1 and TRBJ2-1; D is possibly TRBD2 (5 bases). This CDR3 is 15 amino acids long. Trimming pared 5 bases from V and 0 bases from J, leaving 11 bases between. Germline CDR1 reads WNHNN; CDR2 reads SYGVQD (reference sequence). This CDR3 reads CASSSTGSSYNEQFF. The CDR3 nucleotides are TGCGCCAGCAGTTCCACGGGGAGCTCCTACAATGAGCAGTTCTTC.

The chain couples TRBV5-1 to TRBJ2-3; TRBD2 matches at 9 bases. V lost 9 bases to trimming and J lost 6 bases; unmatched junction nucleotides: 14. The germline CDR1 and CDR2 sequences are SGHRS and YFSETQ. The CDR3 has 15 residues. The CDR3 DNA is TGCGCCACTACTCGTGCGGGGGGGCCAGGTGATACGCAGTATTTT. Translation gives CATTRAGGPGDTQYF.

The rearrangement links TRBV2 to TRBJ1-1; TRBD1 matches 8 bases. Per germline, CDR1 SNHLY and CDR2 FYNNEI. The CDR3 runs 14 residues. The V and J ends lost 6 bases and 5 bases, in that order; junction bases with no gene match: 8. CDR3 region: CASRADRVGTEAFF. CDR3 coding DNA: TGTGCCAGCAGGGCGGACAGGGTAGGAACTGAAGCTTTCTTT. Supplemented by reference TRBV2 and TRBJ1-1, the full variable domain reads EPEVTQTPSHQVTQMGQEVILRCVPISNHLYFYWYRQILGQKVEFLVSFYNNEISEKSEIFDDQFSVERPDGSNFTLKIRSTKLEDSAMYFCASRADRVGTEAFFGQGTRLTVV.

The CDR3 loop reads CASSFWTVTSSGNTIYF. As DNA, the CDR3 is TGTGCCAGCAGTTTCTGGACAGTCACAAGCTCTGGAAACACCATATATTTT. This sequence joins TRBV2 and TRBJ1-3, with D possibly being TRBD1 (6 bases). Germline V gene sequence: CDR1 SNHLY, CDR2 FYNNEI. Trimming took 5 bases from V and 0 from J, leaving 17 bases between them. The CDR3 runs to 17 residues.

This rearrangement joins TRBV6-6 to TRBJ1-2; D uncertain. V was cut by 0 bases and J by 3 bases, with 8 bases left in between. This CDR3 has 14 residues. Germline V gene data show CDR1 as MNHNY and CDR2 as SVGAGI (reference sequence). CDR3 nucleotide sequence: TGTGCCAGCAGTTACTCGGGGTCGGACTATGGCTACACCTTC. Its translation is CASSYSGSDYGYTF.

The chain couples TRBV7-2 to TRBJ2-6, with D uncertain. In germline, CDR1 is SGHTA, CDR2 FQGNSA. V lost 1 base and J lost 0, with 1 base in between. The CDR3 consists of 14 residues. The CDR3 loop is CASSLGSGANVLTF. The CDR3 DNA is TGTGCCAGCAGCTTAGGCTCTGGGGCCAACGTCCTGACTTTC.

The chain recombines TRBV25-1 with TRBJ2-3; 8 positions agree with TRBD2. Germline trimming cut 6 bases from V and 6 bases from J; bases unmatched to any gene: 8. This CDR3 has 14 amino acids. In germline, CDR1 is MGHDK, CDR2 SYGVNS. CDR3 sequence (DNA): TGTGCCAGCAGAGTAGCGGGGTACATGGATACGCAGTATTTT. As protein: CASRVAGYMDTQYF.

The J gene is TRBJ2-7, the V gene TRBV5-1, with D unclear. CDR3 length equals 12 residues. Germline CDR1 is SGHRS and CDR2 is YFSETQ. Trimming cost V 5 bases and J 1 base, with 7 bases left between them. CDR3 nucleotides: TGCGCCAGCAGTTTAGTGTCCTACGAGCAGTACTTC. This encodes CASSLVSYEQYF. The full variable domain, completed using reference TRBV5-1 and TRBJ2-7, is KAGVTQTPRYLIKTRGQQVTLSCSPISGHRSVSWYQQTPGQGLQFLFEYFSETQRNKGNFPGRFSGRQFSNSRSEMNVSTLELGDSALYLCASSLVSYEQYFGPGTRLTVT.

This chain uses TRBV19 with TRBJ2-3; the match to TRBD2 covers 10 bases. In germline, CDR1 is LNHDA, CDR2 SQIVND (reference sequence). CDR3 length: 14 residues. With V trimmed by 6 bases and J by 5 bases, 5 bases remained unmatched. The CDR3 spells CASRSGGVLDTQYF. The DNA for the CDR3 is TGTGCCAGTAGAAGCGGGGGGGTATTAGATACGCAGTATTTT.

This chain links TRBV5-1 with TRBJ2-3; either TRBD1 or TRBD2 may supply D (5 bases each). CDR3 length: 14 amino acids. From germline, CDR1 is SGHRS and CDR2 YFSETQ. V lost 2 bases to trimming and J lost 0 bases, with 7 bases between them. The CDR3 DNA follows: TGCGCCAGCAGCTTCCGGGACAGCACAGATACGCAGTATTTT. This translates into CASSFRDSTDTQYF.

The rearrangement joins TRBV28 to TRBJ2-2, with D perhaps matching TRBD2 (7 bases). CDR3 length: 15 residues. Trimming pared 5 bases from V and 3 bases from J, leaving 13 bases between. CDR1 MDHEN and CDR2 SYDVKM come from the germline V gene. CDR3 in DNA: TGTGCCAGCAGTGTCGGGGGGCCGGACACCGGGGAGCTGTTTTTT. Translation gives CASSVGGPDTGELFF.

In nucleotides, the CDR3 is TGTGCCAGCAGTTACTCCACTAGCTTGACAGATACGCAGTATTTT. It specifies CASSYSTSLTDTQYF. This sequence joins TRBV6-6 and TRBJ2-3; D possibly corresponds to TRBD2 (6 bases). CDR3 length equals 15 residues. From germline, CDR1 is MNHNY and CDR2 SVGAGI (reference sequence). V was pared by 0 bases and J by 3 bases, with 10 bases between.

This chain links TRBV7-2 with TRBJ2-3, with D hard to call. CDR3 length: 12 amino acids. Germline CDR1 reads SGHTA; CDR2 reads FQGNSA. Trimming removed 3 bases at V and 1 base at J, with 2 bases between. In nucleotides, the CDR3 is TGTGCCAGCAGCTTCGGCACAGATACGCAGTATTTT. Its translation is CASSFGTDTQYF.

This clone was seen only once. The V and J genes are TRBV6-5 and TRBJ2-5, with 8 bases that match TRBD1. The DNA end favors TRBJ2-7, so the J call may be wrong. CDR3 size: 14 residues. CDR1 and CDR2 from the germline V gene are MNHEY and SVGAGI. The chain's CDR3 is CASSSGQANYEQYF. In nucleotides, the CDR3 is TGTGCCAGCAGCTCGGGACAGGCGAACTACGAGCAGTACTTC.

The V gene is TRBV5-1, the J gene TRBJ2-5; 7 bases are shared with TRBD1. The DNA end lines up better with TRBJ2-7; the J call may be wrong. The CDR3 has 15 amino acids. Germline V gene lookup returns CDR1 SGHRS and CDR2 YFSETQ. The CDR3 sequence is CASSLESGGSYEQYF. The CDR3 DNA follows: TGCGCCAGCAGCTTGGAATCAGGGGGCTCCTACGAGCAGTACTTC.

The chain employs TRBV2 and TRBJ1-5; D gene uncertain. With 0 bases removed from V and 2 bases from J, the gap between germline ends came to 8 bases. The CDR3 consists of 15 residues. Germline V CDR1 and CDR2: SNHLY, FYNNEI. The CDR3: CASSEALPGNQPQHF. CDR3 DNA sequence: TGTGCCAGCAGTGAAGCACTACCGGGCAATCAGCCCCAGCATTTT. Complete variable domain (other parts from reference TRBV2 and TRBJ1-5): EPEVTQTPSHQVTQMGQEVILRCVPISNHLYFYWYRQILGQKVEFLVSFYNNEISEKSEIFDDQFSVERPDGSNFTLKIRSTKLEDSAMYFCASSEALPGNQPQHFGDGTRLSIL.